These 17 T cell receptor beta chains share one sample of origin, sequenced in a study of T cells expressing NK-cell markers. TCRdb re-called the 5' RACE reads; every CDR3 protein appears as one record, without DNA. This sample contains 440,000 or so distinct CDR3 sequences. Sequenced input: blood T cells: a sorted CD56 or NKG2C T cell subset, CD4+ or CD8+ T cells, or bulk PBMC T cells (not recorded which). Receptors were obtained from a woman between 18 and 70 years old in good health.

The genes are TRBV6-5 and TRBJ2-7; TCRdb outputs TRBD1, but without DNA this stays unchecked. This CDR3 comprises 16 residues. Looked up from germline, CDR1 is MNHEY and CDR2 is SVGAGI. The CDR3 loop reads CASSSWGQRSSYEQYF.

The genes are TRBV4-2 and TRBJ2-2. The CDR3 extends over 13 amino acids. The germline CDR1 and CDR2 sequences are LGHNA and YNFKEQ. The CDR3 loop reads CASSQDRTWELFF.

The V call is TRBV10-3, the J call TRBJ2-7; TCRdb designates TRBD1, a call that cannot be tested without DNA. CDR1 and CDR2 (germline): ENHRY, SYGVKD. The CDR3 runs 14 residues. This CDR3 reads CAISVIQGAYEQYF.

This chain joins TRBV4-3 and TRBJ2-4; absent DNA, TCRdb's TRBD1 call cannot be checked. Germline V lookup: CDR1 LGHNA, CDR2 YSLEER. This CDR3 region has 15 residues. The CDR3 loop reads CASSYKQGAPNIQYF.

This chain connects TRBV10-3 to TRBJ2-2; without DNA, the TCRdb call of TRBD2 cannot be checked. Germline-derived CDR1 and CDR2 are ENHRY and SYGVKD. This CDR3 spans 17 amino acids. Here the CDR3 reads CAISETRRRQSGGELFF.

The rearrangement joins TRBV19 to TRBJ2-5; lacking DNA, the TRBD1 call made by TCRdb goes unchecked. The CDR3 runs 13 residues. The germline gives CDR1 LNHDA, CDR2 SQIVND (reference sequence). The CDR3 loop is CASKRGLGETQYF.

V is TRBV5-8 and J is TRBJ1-1. CDR3 length equals 15 residues. Germline CDR1 SGHTS, CDR2 YDEGEE. Here the CDR3 reads CASSEKQTNPTEAFF.

V gene TRBV4-3 combines with J gene TRBJ2-2. The germline V gene has CDR1 LGHNA and CDR2 YSLEER. The length of the CDR3 is 15 residues. This CDR3 reads CASSQDAYNTGELFF.

This sequence joins TRBV6-2 or TRBV6-3 and TRBJ2-7; TCRdb calls TRBD2, which cannot be checked without DNA. This CDR3 is 14 amino acids long. In germline, CDR1 is MNHEY, CDR2 SVGEGT. The CDR3 region is CASRTGTSGIAQYF.

The chain couples TRBV10-3 to TRBJ1-1; TCRdb names TRBD1, which stays unverified in the absence of DNA. The CDR3 runs 12 residues. Germline V gene data show CDR1 as ENHRY and CDR2 as SYGVKD. CDR3: CAISEAGAEAFF.

This chain joins TRBV7-2 and TRBJ2-1; TCRdb's D gene call, TRBD2, goes unchecked for lack of DNA. The V gene's germline CDR1 is SGHTA and CDR2 FQGNSA. This CDR3 is 13 amino acids long. CDR3 sequence: CASSRLANNEQFF. The full variable domain, rest sourced from reference TRBV7-2 and TRBJ2-1, is GAGVSQSPSNKVTEKGKDVELRCDPISGHTALYWYRQSLGQGLEFLIYFQGNSAPDKSGLPSDRFSAERTGGSVSTLTIQRTQQEDSAVYLCASSRLANNEQFFGPGTRLTVL.

The chain joins TRBV5-4 to TRBJ2-1; checking the TCRdb D call of TRBD1 is not possible without DNA. Germline loops: CDR1 SGHNT, CDR2 YYREEE (reference sequence). The CDR3 runs 15 residues. The CDR3 sequence: CASSLRGGLHNEQFF.

The CDR3 is CASSLDPGSNEQFF. V gene TRBV7-2 combines with J gene TRBJ2-1; TCRdb's D call of TRBD1 is untestable without DNA. Germline V gives CDR1 SGHTA, CDR2 FQGNSA. The CDR3 runs to 14 residues.

This chain connects TRBV20-1 to TRBJ2-7; TCRdb calls TRBD1, which cannot be checked without DNA. The CDR3 covers 14 residues. Per germline, CDR1 DFQATT and CDR2 SNEGSKA (reference sequence). The CDR3 is CSARDPGQVYEQYF.

The chain carries TRBV12-3 or TRBV12-4 and TRBJ1-2; TCRdb selects TRBD1, and the lack of DNA leaves this call unchecked. There are 13 residues in the CDR3. The CDR3 is CASSPSGRYGYTF.

The rearrangement links TRBV20-1 to TRBJ2-5. This CDR3 comprises 14 residues. The germline CDR1 and CDR2 sequences are DFQATT and SNEGSKA (reference sequence). CDR3 residues: CSASGTGHQETQYF.

CDR3 loop: CASTPGQGGEKLFF. This chain uses TRBV6-1 with TRBJ1-4; TCRdb designates TRBD1, a call that cannot be tested without DNA. In germline, CDR1 is MNHNS, CDR2 SASEGT. The CDR3 has 14 residues.